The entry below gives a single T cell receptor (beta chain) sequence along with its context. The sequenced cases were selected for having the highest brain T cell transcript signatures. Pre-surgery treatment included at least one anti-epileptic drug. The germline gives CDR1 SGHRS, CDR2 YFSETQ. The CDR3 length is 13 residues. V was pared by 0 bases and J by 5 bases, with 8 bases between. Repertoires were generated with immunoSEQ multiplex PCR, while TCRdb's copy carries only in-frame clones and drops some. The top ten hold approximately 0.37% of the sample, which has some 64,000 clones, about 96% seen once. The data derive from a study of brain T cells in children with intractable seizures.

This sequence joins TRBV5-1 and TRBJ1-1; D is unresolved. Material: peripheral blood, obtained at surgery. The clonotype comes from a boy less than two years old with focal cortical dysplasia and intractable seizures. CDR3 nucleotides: TGCGCCAGCAGCTTGGTTAGGGAGACTGAAGCTTTCTTT. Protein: CASSLVRETEAFF.